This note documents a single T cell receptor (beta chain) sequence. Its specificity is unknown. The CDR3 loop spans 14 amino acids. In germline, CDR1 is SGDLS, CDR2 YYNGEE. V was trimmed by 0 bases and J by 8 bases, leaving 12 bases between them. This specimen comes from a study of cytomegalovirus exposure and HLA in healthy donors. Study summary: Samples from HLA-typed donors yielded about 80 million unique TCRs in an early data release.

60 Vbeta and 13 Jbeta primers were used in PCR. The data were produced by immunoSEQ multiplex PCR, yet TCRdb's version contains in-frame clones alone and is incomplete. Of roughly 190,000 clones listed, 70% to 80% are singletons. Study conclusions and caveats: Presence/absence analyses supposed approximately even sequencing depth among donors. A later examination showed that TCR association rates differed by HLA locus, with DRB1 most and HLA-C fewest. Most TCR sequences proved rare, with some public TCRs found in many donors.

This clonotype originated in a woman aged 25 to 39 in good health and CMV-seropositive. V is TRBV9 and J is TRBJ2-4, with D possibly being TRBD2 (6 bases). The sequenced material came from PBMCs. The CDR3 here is CASSVVASADIQYF. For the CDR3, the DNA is TGTGCCAGCAGCGTAGTGGCTAGCGCTGACATTCAGTACTTC.